These T cell receptor beta chains were read from a single sample in a study of CD8 T cells in ankylosing spondylitis. A single record per CDR3 protein comes from TCRdb applying MiXCR to the 5' RACE reads. The profile shows about 500,000 distinct CDR3 sequences, roughly 5% of them singletons. Source material: blood, either unsorted or a sorted T cell fraction (not recorded which). These receptors all stem from a male donor with ankylosing spondylitis. CDR3s leave out the opening cysteine and the closing phenylalanine or tryptophan. Each record gives: V gene, clone size, CDR3 protein. Some rows have no size entry. The others give once, few or many, or a class for an expanded clone.

TRBV12-3/TRBV12-4 many ASIGRGNAEAF
TRBV11-2 few ASSLFGTTYNEQF
TRBV12-3/TRBV12-4 few ATGQKEETQY
TRBV5-6 . ASSWRVRWGSYNEQF
TRBV20-1 few SAAGTILQETQY
TRBV4-1 many ASSQRPGGSTEAF
TRBV4-2 many ASSQPLAGGTTDTQY
TRBV7-6 . ASSLTTTGYNEQF
TRBV7-2 many ASGQGGIYGYT
TRBV7-2 few ASSLERGLYT
TRBV5-1 . ASSKDPSSYEQY
TRBV6-2/TRBV6-3 many ASSSTGERQPQH
TRBV5-1 many ASSFGGTQETQY
TRBV4-3 . ASSQLGPDRTGELF
TRBV6-1 . ASSTQGAGTGELF
TRBV10-3 many AITGDSNYGYT